This T cell receptor beta chain was identified during a study of blood T cell repertoires in COVID-19. Germline CDR1 is MNHEY and CDR2 is SVGAGI. V was trimmed by 6 bases and J by 7 bases, leaving 12 bases between them. The CDR3 covers 12 residues. Using immunoSEQ multiplex PCR, the repertoire was profiled, and TCRdb retains in-frame clones only, with some absent. The table shows a few hundred thousand clones, with around 91% occurring only once. This clone was seen only once. Living in about two dozen US areas, the participants were between roughly 18 and 89 years of age. Among Cohort 3 donors, those recovered had two negative PCRs, clearance, or symptom resolution.

This sequence joins TRBV6-5 and TRBJ1-1; D may be TRBD1 (5 bases). The source of this sequence is a man younger than 30 who had recovered from COVID-19. The sequenced material came from PBMCs or T cells enriched from blood (not recorded which). CDR3 protein: CASRRFQGEAFF. DNA of the CDR3: TGTGCCAGCAGAAGATTTCAGGGTGAAGCTTTCTTT.